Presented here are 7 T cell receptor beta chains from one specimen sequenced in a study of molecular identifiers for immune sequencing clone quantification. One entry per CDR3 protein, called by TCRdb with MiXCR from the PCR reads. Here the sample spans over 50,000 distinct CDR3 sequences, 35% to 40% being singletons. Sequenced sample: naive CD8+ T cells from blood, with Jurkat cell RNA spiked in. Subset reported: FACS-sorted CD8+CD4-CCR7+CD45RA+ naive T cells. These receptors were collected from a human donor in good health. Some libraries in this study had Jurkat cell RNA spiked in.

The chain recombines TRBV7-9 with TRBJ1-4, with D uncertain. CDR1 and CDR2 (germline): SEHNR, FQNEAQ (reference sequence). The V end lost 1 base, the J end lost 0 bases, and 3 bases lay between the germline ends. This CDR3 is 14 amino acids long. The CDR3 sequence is CASSLEATNEKLFF. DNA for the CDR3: TGTGCCAGCAGCTTAGAGGCAACTAATGAAAAACTGTTTTTT.

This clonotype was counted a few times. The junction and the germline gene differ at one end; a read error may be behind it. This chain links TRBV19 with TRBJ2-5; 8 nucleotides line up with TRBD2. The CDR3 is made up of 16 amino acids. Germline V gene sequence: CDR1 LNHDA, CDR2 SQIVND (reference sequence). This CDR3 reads CASSISPSGPRETQYF. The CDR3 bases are TGTGCCAGCAGTATCTCCCCTAGCGGGCCCCGAGAGACCCAGTACTTC.

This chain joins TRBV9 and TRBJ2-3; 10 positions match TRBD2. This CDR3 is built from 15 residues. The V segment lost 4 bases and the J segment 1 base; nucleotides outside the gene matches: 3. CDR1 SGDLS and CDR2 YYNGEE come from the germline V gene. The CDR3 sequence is CASSPGLAGTDTQYF. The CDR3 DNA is TGTGCCAGCAGCCCCGGACTAGCGGGCACAGATACGCAGTATTTT.

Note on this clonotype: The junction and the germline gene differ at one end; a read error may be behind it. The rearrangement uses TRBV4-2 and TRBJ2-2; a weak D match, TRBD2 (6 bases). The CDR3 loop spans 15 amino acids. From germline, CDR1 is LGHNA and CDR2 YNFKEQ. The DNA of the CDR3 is TGTGCCAGCAGCCAAATGGGGGGACGTACCGGGGAGCTGATTTTT. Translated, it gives CASSQMGGRTGELIF.

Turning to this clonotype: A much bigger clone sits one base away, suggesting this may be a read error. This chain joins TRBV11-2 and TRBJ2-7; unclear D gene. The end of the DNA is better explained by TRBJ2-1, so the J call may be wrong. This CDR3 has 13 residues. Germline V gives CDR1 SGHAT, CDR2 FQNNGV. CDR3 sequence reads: CASSLGTSNEQFF. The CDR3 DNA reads TGTGCCAGCAGCTTAGGTACCAGCAACGAGCAGTTCTTC.

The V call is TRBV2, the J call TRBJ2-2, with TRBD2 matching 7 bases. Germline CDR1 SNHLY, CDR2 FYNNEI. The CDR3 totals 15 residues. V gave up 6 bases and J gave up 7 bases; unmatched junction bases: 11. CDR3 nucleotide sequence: TGTGCCAGCAGGGAGGAGGGACTACGGGTCGGGGAGCTGTTTTTT. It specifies CASREEGLRVGELFF.

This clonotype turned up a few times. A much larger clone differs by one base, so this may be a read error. The DNA for the CDR3 is TGTGCCAGCAGTGATATTTCTTGGGACAAGGCCGAGCAGTACTTC. Translating gives CASSDISWDKAEQYF. V usage is TRBV25-1 and J usage is TRBJ2-7; D is perhaps TRBD1 (6 bases). CDR1 and CDR2 (germline): MGHDK, SYGVNS. The CDR3 covers 15 residues. V was pared by 3 bases and J by 6 bases, with 18 bases between.